This T cell receptor (beta chain) was recorded in a study of tumor and adjacent non-tumor tissue in lung cancer. This sample's RNA came from whole unsorted tissue. Regarding the study as a whole: Normal lung showed higher cumulative top 100 clone frequency than tumor. Compared with tumor, normal lung showed significantly lower TCR diversity.

TCRbeta libraries were built with three rounds of nested PCR, modified from ARM-PCR. TCRdb itself ran the multiplex PCR reads through MiXCR, one entry per CDR3 protein. The data hold some 99,000 distinct CDR3 sequences, with around 75% observed a single time. Points on this clonotype: What it binds is not known. Compared with germline, one end of the junction differs, possibly owing to a read error.

Input material: lung tumor tissue. This clonotype was sampled from a woman between 55 and 75 years old with non-small cell lung cancer.

The CDR3 bases are TGCAATGCTAGAGAGGCGACAGGGATTTCTGGGACTGAAGTCTTCTTT. This encodes CNAREATGISGTEVFF. The chain joins TRBV20-1 to TRBJ1-1, with 7 bases identical to TRBD1. This CDR3 is built from 16 residues. Germline V gene data show CDR1 as DFQATT and CDR2 as SNEGSKA (reference sequence).